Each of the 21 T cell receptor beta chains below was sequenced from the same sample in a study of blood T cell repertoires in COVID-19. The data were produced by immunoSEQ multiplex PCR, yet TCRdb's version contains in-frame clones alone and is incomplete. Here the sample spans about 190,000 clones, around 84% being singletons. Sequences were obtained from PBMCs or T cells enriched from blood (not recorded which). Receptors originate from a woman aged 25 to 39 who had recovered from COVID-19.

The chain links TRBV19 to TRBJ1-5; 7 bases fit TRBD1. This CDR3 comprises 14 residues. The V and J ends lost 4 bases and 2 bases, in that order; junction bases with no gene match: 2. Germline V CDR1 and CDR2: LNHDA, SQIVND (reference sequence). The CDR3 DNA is TGTGCCAGTAGTACAGACAGGGGCAATCAGCCCCAGCATTTT. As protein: CASSTDRGNQPQHF.

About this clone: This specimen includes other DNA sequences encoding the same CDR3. CDR3 sequence (DNA): TGTGCCAGCAGTTTAAGGCGGGACACCGGGGAGCTGTTTTTT. Residues: CASSLRRDTGELFF. This chain links TRBV28 with TRBJ2-2, with D possibly being TRBD2 (5 bases). Germline V CDR1 and CDR2: MDHEN, SYDVKM. Trimming removed 2 bases from V and 3 bases from J, with 7 bases in between. This CDR3 comprises 14 residues.

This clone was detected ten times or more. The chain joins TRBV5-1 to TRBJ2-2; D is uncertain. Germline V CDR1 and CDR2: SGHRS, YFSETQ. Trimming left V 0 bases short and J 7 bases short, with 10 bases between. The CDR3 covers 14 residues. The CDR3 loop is CASSLVQADGELFF. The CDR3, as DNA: TGCGCCAGCAGCTTGGTTCAGGCTGACGGGGAGCTGTTTTTT.

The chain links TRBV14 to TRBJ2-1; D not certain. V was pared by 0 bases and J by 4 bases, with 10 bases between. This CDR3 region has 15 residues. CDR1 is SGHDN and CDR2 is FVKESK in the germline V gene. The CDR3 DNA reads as TGTGCCAGCAGCCAAGATTGTTCCAAATACAATGAGCAGTTCTTC. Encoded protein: CASSQDCSKYNEQFF.

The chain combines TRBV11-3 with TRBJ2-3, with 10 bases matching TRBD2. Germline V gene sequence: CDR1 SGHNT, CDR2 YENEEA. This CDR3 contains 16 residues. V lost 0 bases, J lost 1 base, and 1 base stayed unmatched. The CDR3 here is CASSLDTSGGTDTQYF. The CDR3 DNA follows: TGTGCCAGCAGCTTAGATACTAGCGGGGGCACAGATACGCAGTATTTT.

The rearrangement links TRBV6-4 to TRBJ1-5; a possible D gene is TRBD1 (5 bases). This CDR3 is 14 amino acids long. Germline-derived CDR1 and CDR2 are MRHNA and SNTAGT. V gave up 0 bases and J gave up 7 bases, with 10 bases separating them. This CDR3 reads CASSDSGGVQPQHF. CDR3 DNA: TGTGCCAGCAGTGACTCGGGGGGTGTGCAGCCCCAGCATTTT.

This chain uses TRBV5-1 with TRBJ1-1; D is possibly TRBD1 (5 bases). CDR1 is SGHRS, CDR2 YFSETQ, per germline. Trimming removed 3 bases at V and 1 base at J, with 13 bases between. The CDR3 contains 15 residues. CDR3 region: CASSSLGGANTEAFF. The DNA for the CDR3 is TGCGCCAGCAGCTCCCTGGGAGGGGCGAACACTGAAGCTTTCTTT.

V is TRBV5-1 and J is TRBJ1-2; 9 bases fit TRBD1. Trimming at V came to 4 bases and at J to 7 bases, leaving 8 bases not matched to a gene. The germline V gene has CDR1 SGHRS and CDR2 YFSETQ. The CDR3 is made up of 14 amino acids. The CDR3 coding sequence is TGCGCCAGCAGCGGGGGGACAGGGAATGTTGGCTACACCTTC. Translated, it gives CASSGGTGNVGYTF. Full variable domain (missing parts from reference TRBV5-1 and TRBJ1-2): KAGVTQTPRYLIKTRGQQVTLSCSPISGHRSVSWYQQTPGQGLQFLFEYFSETQRNKGNFPGRFSGRQFSNSRSEMNVSTLELGDSALYLCASSGGTGNVGYTFGSGTRLTVV.

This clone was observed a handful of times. The CDR3 loop reads CASSSGTRKKLFF. The CDR3, as DNA: TGTGCCAGCAGTAGCGGGACCCGGAAAAAACTGTTTTTT. The rearrangement joins TRBV7-2 to TRBJ1-4; TRBD1 is a possible D gene (5 bases). The CDR3 consists of 13 residues. Germline loops: CDR1 SGHTA, CDR2 FQGNSA. The V gene lost 6 bases and the J gene lost 9 bases, with 14 bases spanning the gap.

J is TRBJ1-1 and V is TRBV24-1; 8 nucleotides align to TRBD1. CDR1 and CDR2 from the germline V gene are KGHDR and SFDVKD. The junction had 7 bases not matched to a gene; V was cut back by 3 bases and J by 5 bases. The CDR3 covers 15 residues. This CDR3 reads CATSDGTGGRTEAFF. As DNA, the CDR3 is TGTGCCACCAGTGATGGCACAGGGGGACGGACTGAAGCTTTCTTT.

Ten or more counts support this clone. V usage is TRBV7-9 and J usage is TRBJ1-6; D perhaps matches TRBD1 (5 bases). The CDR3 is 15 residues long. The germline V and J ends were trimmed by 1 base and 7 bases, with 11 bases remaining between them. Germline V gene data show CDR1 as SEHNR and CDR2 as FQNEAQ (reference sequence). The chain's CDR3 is CASSLGQRKNSPLHF. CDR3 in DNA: TGTGCCAGCAGCTTAGGACAGAGGAAGAATTCACCCCTCCACTTT.

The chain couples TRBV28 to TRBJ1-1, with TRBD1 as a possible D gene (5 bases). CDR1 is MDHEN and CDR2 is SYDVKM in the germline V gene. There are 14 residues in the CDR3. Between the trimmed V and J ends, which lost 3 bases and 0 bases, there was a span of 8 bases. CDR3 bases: TGTGCCAGCAGTTTCAGGGTTTTGAACACTGAAGCTTTCTTT. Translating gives CASSFRVLNTEAFF.

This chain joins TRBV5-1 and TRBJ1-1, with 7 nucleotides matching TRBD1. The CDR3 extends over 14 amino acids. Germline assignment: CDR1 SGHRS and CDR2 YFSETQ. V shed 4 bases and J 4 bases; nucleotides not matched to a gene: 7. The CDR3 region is CASSEPGGSTEAFF. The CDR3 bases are TGCGCCAGCAGCGAACCAGGGGGTAGCACTGAAGCTTTCTTT.

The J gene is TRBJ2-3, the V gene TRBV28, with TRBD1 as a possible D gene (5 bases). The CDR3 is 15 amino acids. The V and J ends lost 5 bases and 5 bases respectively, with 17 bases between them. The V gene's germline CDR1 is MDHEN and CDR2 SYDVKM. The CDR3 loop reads CASSPLGLREDTQYF. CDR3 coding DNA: TGTGCCAGCAGTCCCCTTGGGCTCAGGGAAGATACGCAGTATTTT.

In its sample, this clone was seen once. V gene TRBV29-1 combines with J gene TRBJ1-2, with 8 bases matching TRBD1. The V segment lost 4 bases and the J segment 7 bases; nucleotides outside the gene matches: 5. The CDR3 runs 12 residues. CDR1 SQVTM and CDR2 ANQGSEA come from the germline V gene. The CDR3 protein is CSVVSGGGGYTF. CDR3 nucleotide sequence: TGCAGCGTTGTTTCAGGGGGCGGTGGCTACACCTTC.

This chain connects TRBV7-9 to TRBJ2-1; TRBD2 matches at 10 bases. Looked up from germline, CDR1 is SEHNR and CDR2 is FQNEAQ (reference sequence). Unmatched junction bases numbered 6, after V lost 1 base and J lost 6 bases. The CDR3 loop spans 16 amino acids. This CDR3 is CASSLGRTSGRNEQFF. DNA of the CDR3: TGTGCCAGCAGCTTAGGGAGGACTAGCGGCCGCAATGAGCAGTTCTTC. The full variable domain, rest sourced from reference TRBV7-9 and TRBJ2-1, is DTGVSQNPRHKITKRGQNVTFRCDPISEHNRLYWYRQTLGQGPEFLTYFQNEAQLEKSRLLSDRFSAERPKGSFSTLEIQRTEQGDSAMYLCASSLGRTSGRNEQFFGPGTRLTVL.

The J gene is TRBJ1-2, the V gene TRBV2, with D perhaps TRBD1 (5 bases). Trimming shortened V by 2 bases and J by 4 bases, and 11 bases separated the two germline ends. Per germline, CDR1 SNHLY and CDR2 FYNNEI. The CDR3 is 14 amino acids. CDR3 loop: CASSERGTVYGYTF. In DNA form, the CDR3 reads TGTGCCAGCAGTGAAAGGGGTACAGTCTATGGCTACACCTTC.

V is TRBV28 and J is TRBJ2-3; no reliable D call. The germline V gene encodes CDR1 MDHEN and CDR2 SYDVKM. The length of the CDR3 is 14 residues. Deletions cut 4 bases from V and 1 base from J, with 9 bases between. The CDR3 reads CASSYAQGTDTQYF. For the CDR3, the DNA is TGTGCCAGCAGTTACGCTCAGGGCACAGATACGCAGTATTTT.

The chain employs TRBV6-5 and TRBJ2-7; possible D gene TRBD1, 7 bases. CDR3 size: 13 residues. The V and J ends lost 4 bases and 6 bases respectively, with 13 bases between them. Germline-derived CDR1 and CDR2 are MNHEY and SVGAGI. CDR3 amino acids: CASSSNRGGEQYF. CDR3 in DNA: TGTGCCAGCAGTTCCAACAGGGGAGGCGAGCAGTACTTC.

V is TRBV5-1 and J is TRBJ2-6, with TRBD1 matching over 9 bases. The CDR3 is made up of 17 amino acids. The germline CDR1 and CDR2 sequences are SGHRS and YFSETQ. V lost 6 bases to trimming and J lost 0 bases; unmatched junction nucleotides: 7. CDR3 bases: TGCGCCAGCATGCCTAGGACAGGGGACTCTGGGGCCAACGTCCTGACTTTC. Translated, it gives CASMPRTGDSGANVLTF. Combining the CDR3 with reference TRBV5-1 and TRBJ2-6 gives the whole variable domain KAGVTQTPRYLIKTRGQQVTLSCSPISGHRSVSWYQQTPGQGLQFLFEYFSETQRNKGNFPGRFSGRQFSNSRSEMNVSTLELGDSALYLCASMPRTGDSGANVLTFGAGSRLTVL.

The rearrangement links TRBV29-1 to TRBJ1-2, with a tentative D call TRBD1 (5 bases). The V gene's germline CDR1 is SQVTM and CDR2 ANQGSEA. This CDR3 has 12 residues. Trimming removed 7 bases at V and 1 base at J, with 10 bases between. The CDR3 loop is CSATTDNYGYTF. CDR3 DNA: TGCAGCGCTACGACAGATAACTATGGCTACACCTTC.